Listed below are T cell receptor beta chains from one sample, sequenced in a study of cytomegalovirus exposure and HLA in healthy donors. Profiled with immunoSEQ multiplex PCR; TCRdb holds only in-frame clones, not every one. The sample consists of about 68,000 clones, approximately 75% of them appearing once. Sequenced sample: PBMCs. These receptors were collected from a human donor in good health. The CDR3 runs from the conserved cysteine through the conserved F or W. D genes are given only for firm matches. The listing skips clone size in some rows; elsewhere it reads once, few, many or a size class.

v_gene	d_gene	abundance	j_gene	CDR3nt	CDR3aa
TRBV28	TRBD1	.	TRBJ2-1	TGTGCCAGCACCCCGGACAGGGTCGGTAACAATGAGCAGTTCTTC	CASTPDRVGNNEQFF
TRBV14	TRBD2	.	TRBJ2-7	TGTGCCAGCAGCCAGGGCGGGAGGGTCGGAAGAGGGCAGTACTTC	CASSQGGRVGRGQYF
TRBV6-6	.	.	TRBJ1-2	TGTGCCAGCAGTACCCTGGGCTCCTATGGCTACACCTTC	CASSTLGSYGYTF
TRBV19	TRBD1	.	TRBJ1-2	TGTGCCAGTAGTGGGACAGGGATGGCTTCTGGCTACACCTTC	CASSGTGMASGYTF
TRBV6-1	.	few	TRBJ2-3	TGTGCCAGCACTAAAAAAGTGACAGATACGCAGTATTTT	CASTKKVTDTQYF
TRBV29-1	TRBD1	.	TRBJ2-5	TGCAGCGCCAGAGAAGGGGGCGTGGAGACCCAGTACTTC	CSAREGGVETQYF
TRBV13	.	.	TRBJ2-1	TGTGCCAGCAGCTCCGGTCTGAGTGAGCAGTTCTTC	CASSSGLSEQFF
TRBV11-3	.	.	TRBJ1-1	TGTGCCAGCAGTCGAGAGGGGAACACTGAAGCTTTCTTT	CASSREGNTEAFF
TRBV5-1	TRBD1	.	TRBJ2-1	TGCGCCAGCAGCTCACAGGGGTCCCAGGGCGATGAGCAGTTCTTC	CASSSQGSQGDEQFF
TRBV29-1	.	.	TRBJ2-7	TGCAGCGTTGGACTCTCGAGCGAGCAGTACTTC	CSVGLSSEQYF
TRBV27	.	.	TRBJ1-6	TGTGCCAGCAGTTTCGGGTCTATCGGATCACCCCTCCACTTT	CASSFGSIGSPLHF
TRBV7-3	TRBD2	.	TRBJ2-1	TGTGCCAGTGTTCCTAGCGGGGGTTCCGGGTATGAGCAGTTCTTC	CASVPSGGSGYEQFF
TRBV13	TRBD1	.	TRBJ1-3	TGTGCCAGCAGCTCCGGACAGGGGGTATTTGGAAACACCATATATTTT	CASSSGQGVFGNTIYF
TRBV19	.	.	TRBJ2-3	TGTGCCAGTAGTATGTCTGGCACAGATACGCAGTATTTT	CASSMSGTDTQYF
TRBV7-6	TRBD1	.	TRBJ1-2	TGTGCCAGCAGCATCTTTAGTAGGGGACAGGGTTCAGGAGGCTACACCTTC	CASSIFSRGQGSGGYTF
TRBV9	.	.	TRBJ1-1	TGTGCCAGCAGCGTAGAGATCGATCCAGTGAACACTGAAGCTTTCTTT	CASSVEIDPVNTEAFF
TRBV28	TRBD1	.	TRBJ1-2	TGTGCCAGCAGCCTCCCCGGACAGGGGTGGGGCTACACCTTC	CASSLPGQGWGYTF
TRBV6-1	.	.	TRBJ2-6	TGTGCCAGCAGTGAAGGGGCAGGATCCGGGGCCAACGTCCTGACTTTC	CASSEGAGSGANVLTF
TRBV28	.	.	TRBJ1-1	TGTGCCAGCAGTACCTACGGGGGGGTGAACACTGAAGCTTTCTTT	CASSTYGGVNTEAFF
TRBV19	.	.	TRBJ2-7	TGTGCCAGTAATGGGCAAAACCACGAGCAGTACTTC	CASNGQNHEQYF
TRBV21-1	.	.	TRBJ2-7	TGTGCCAGCAGCAAAGGGGGTAGCGGGGGATCCTACGAGCAGTACTTC	CASSKGGSGGSYEQYF
TRBV15	TRBD2	.	TRBJ2-7	TGTGCCACCAGCACGGGGACTAGCGGGGGGGGCGAGCAGTACTTC	CATSTGTSGGGEQYF
TRBV10-1	TRBD2	.	TRBJ2-1	TGCGCCAGTACTAGCGGCTCCTACAATGAGCAGTTCTTC	CASTSGSYNEQFF
TRBV18	TRBD1	.	TRBJ1-6	TGTGCCAGCTCACTAAAAAACGACAGGGGTAATTCACCCCTCCACTTT	CASSLKNDRGNSPLHF
TRBV9	TRBD1	.	TRBJ1-2	TGTGCCAGCAGCGTAGTTGCGGGACAGGGGTTATATGGCTACACCTTC	CASSVVAGQGLYGYTF
TRBV9	TRBD1	.	TRBJ2-2	TGTGCCAGCAGCCAAAACAGGGGGTATAACCCCGGGGAGCTGTTTTTT	CASSQNRGYNPGELFF
TRBV28	TRBD1	.	TRBJ2-2	TGTGCCACCAAGAAACAGGGGGCTAACACCGGGGAGCTGTTTTTT	CATKKQGANTGELFF
TRBV7-2	.	.	TRBJ1-2	TGTGCCAGCAGGGGAGAGGGTATCTATGGCTACACCTTC	CASRGEGIYGYTF
TRBV7-8	TRBD1	.	TRBJ1-2	TGTGCCAGCAGCTTAGATCCAAACCTAGGGACAGGGGGGTCTAACTATGGCTACACCTTC	CASSLDPNLGTGGSNYGYTF
TRBV5-4	.	once	TRBJ1-2	TGTGCCAGCAGCTTTGGGGATAGCGGTACCTATGGCTACACCTTC	CASSFGDSGTYGYTF
TRBV6-1	TRBD1	.	TRBJ1-1	TGTGCCAGCAGGGGCGGACAGGGAGGCACTGAAGCTTTCTTT	CASRGGQGGTEAFF
TRBV18	TRBD1	.	TRBJ2-3	TGTGCCAGCTCACCACTCACAGGGGGTAACACAGATACGCAGTATTTT	CASSPLTGGNTDTQYF
TRBV5-8	.	.	TRBJ1-4	TGTGCCAGCAGCTTGGGGGAGTACGAAAAACTGTTTTTT	CASSLGEYEKLFF
TRBV18	.	.	TRBJ2-5	TGTGCCAGCTCACCACGTAGCGGCCAAGAGACCCAGTACTTC	CASSPRSGQETQYF
TRBV5-1	.	once	TRBJ1-4	TGCGCCAGCAGCTTGGGGCAGGGTAATGAAAAACTGTTTTTT	CASSLGQGNEKLFF
TRBV7-2	.	.	TRBJ2-5	TGTGCCAGCAGCTTAGCTCGGACTCAAGAGACCCAGTACTTC	CASSLARTQETQYF
TRBV29-1	.	.	TRBJ2-5	TGCAGCGTTGTATCCCAGGGAACTGAAGAGCAGTACTTC	CSVVSQGTEEQYF
TRBV5-4	.	.	TRBJ2-3	TGTGCCAGCAGCTCGCAGACAACTAGCACAGATACGCAGTATTTT	CASSSQTTSTDTQYF
TRBV28	TRBD2	.	TRBJ2-7	TGTGCCAGCAGTGCTAGCGGGGGTTTTCCCTACGAGCAGTACTTC	CASSASGGFPYEQYF
TRBV19	TRBD1	once	TRBJ2-5	TGTGCCAGTAGTCTCGGGACAGGGATACAAGAGACCCAGTACTTC	CASSLGTGIQETQYF
TRBV18	TRBD2	.	TRBJ2-7	TGTGCCAGCTCACCGGGGACTAGCGGGGGGCCCTCCTACGAGCAGTACTTC	CASSPGTSGGPSYEQYF